This TCR beta chain is from a study of response to subunit inactivated influenza vaccine. Each CDR3 protein is one row after TCRdb ran MiXCR on the RT-PCR reads. This table has approximately 500,000 distinct CDR3 sequences, approximately 13% appearing once. This clonotype was recorded many times. Its antigen is currently unknown. Study-level results: Authors proposed each seasonal influenza vaccination draws in few new T cells.

CDR1 and CDR2 (germline): DFQATT, SNEGSKA (reference sequence). This CDR3 has 13 residues. Trimming took 6 bases from V and 5 from J, leaving 16 bases between them. Sequencing was performed on PBMCs from blood, taken roughly 47 days after vaccination. The rearrangement links TRBV20-1 to TRBJ1-2, with D unresolved. The clonotype originates from a man aged 50-59 years who received an inactivated influenza vaccine. CDR3 protein: CSAGRGRFYGYTF. CDR3 DNA sequence: TGCAGTGCCGGCCGAGGGCGCTTTTATGGCTACACCTTC.